The 20 T cell receptor beta chains in this list originate from one sample, sequenced in a study of human T cells and chemical hapten exposure. TCRdb re-called the RACE reads through MiXCR, storing one row per CDR3 protein. In the table there are about 84,000 distinct CDR3 sequences, 8.5% to 12% of which are singletons. Indicated time point: patch test 2, 6 weeks after DPC sensitization. Treatment denoted: therapeutic diphenylcyclopropenone sensitization with weekly scalp DPC. This sample comprised whole blood, obtained in connection with sensitization to the hapten diphenylcyclopropenone (DPC). The receptor set was obtained from a woman between 50 and 59 years old with alopecia areata. Some clones in this sample may be carry-over from other donors' samples.

The rearrangement joins TRBV3-1 to TRBJ2-7; D is undetermined. This CDR3 contains 15 residues. Germline V lookup: CDR1 LGHDT, CDR2 YNNKEL (reference sequence). With 0 bases removed from V and 2 bases from J, the gap between germline ends came to 11 bases. CDR3 sequence: CASSQDRAIPYEQYF. In nucleotides, the CDR3 is TGTGCCAGCAGCCAAGACCGGGCAATACCCTACGAGCAGTACTTC.

This clonotype was seen ten or more times. The CDR3 sequence is CASTRYEKETQYF. As DNA, the CDR3 is TGTGCCAGCACCCGCTACGAGAAAGAGACCCAGTACTTC. The V call is TRBV2, the J call TRBJ2-5; D not certain. The CDR3 is 13 amino acids. Trimming took 7 bases from V and 3 from J, leaving 12 bases between them. Germline V gives CDR1 SNHLY, CDR2 FYNNEI.

This clonotype showed up just a few times. The chain has TRBV12-3 or TRBV12-4 and TRBJ2-2; 10 bases are shared with TRBD2. Trimming took 3 bases from V and 10 from J; bases not matched to a gene: 8. The CDR3 loop spans 15 amino acids. CDR3 in amino acids: CASSFSGRASVELFF. For the CDR3, the DNA is TGTGCCAGCAGTTTCAGCGGGAGGGCCTCCGTGGAGCTGTTTTTT.

This clonotype appeared a few times. This chain joins TRBV20-1 and TRBJ1-2; 8 bases fit TRBD1. The germline V gene has CDR1 DFQATT and CDR2 SNEGSKA (reference sequence). J lost 4 bases, V lost 1 base, and 2 bases had no gene match. The CDR3 is made up of 13 amino acids. CDR3 sequence (DNA): TGCAGTGCTAGAGGTGACAGGGGCTATGGCTACACCTTC. Translating gives CSARGDRGYGYTF.

This clonotype was counted a few times. The gene calls are TRBV28 and TRBJ1-1; D gene uncertain. There are 12 residues in the CDR3. CDR1 and CDR2 (germline): MDHEN, SYDVKM. Trimming pared 1 base from V and 7 bases from J, leaving 7 bases between. The CDR3: CASSLFRREAFF. Here the CDR3 DNA reads TGTGCCAGCAGTTTATTCAGGCGTGAAGCTTTCTTT.

This CDR3 reads CSARGLAEPPYTGELFF. Written as DNA, the CDR3 is TGCAGTGCTAGGGGACTAGCGGAGCCCCCCTACACCGGGGAGCTGTTTTTT. The gene calls are TRBV20-1 and TRBJ2-2, with 11 bases identical to TRBD2. Trimming at V came to 3 bases and at J to 3 bases, leaving 9 bases not matched to a gene. Germline V gives CDR1 DFQATT, CDR2 SNEGSKA (reference sequence). CDR3 length: 17 amino acids.

The V gene is TRBV7-2, the J gene TRBJ1-1, with D possibly TRBD1 on 5 matching bases. V dropped 6 bases and J dropped 0 bases, with 14 bases sitting between them. Per the germline V gene, CDR1 is SGHTA and CDR2 is FQGNSA. The CDR3 length is 15 residues. The DNA for the CDR3 is TGTGCCAGCAGTCTGGGGCTTTGGGTGAACACTGAAGCTTTCTTT. This encodes CASSLGLWVNTEAFF.

In this sample, this clonotype turned up many times. The rearrangement uses TRBV28 and TRBJ1-1; tentative D call: TRBD1 (5 bases). V shed 3 bases and J shed 8 bases, with 16 bases lying between them. This CDR3 has 14 residues. Germline V gene lookup returns CDR1 MDHEN and CDR2 SYDVKM. CDR3 region: CASSFFGATAEAFF. The CDR3 DNA reads TGTGCCAGCAGTTTCTTTGGGGCAACAGCCGAAGCTTTCTTT.

There are many counts of this clonotype. The chain combines TRBV11-2 with TRBJ2-2; weak D call: TRBD1 (6 bases). Per the germline V gene, CDR1 is SGHAT and CDR2 is FQNNGV. This CDR3 comprises 13 residues. V lost 4 bases and J lost 6, with 9 bases in between. The CDR3 sequence is CASSSNRAGELFF. For the CDR3, the DNA is TGTGCCAGCAGCTCTAACAGGGCCGGGGAGCTGTTTTTT.

This clonotype was detected many times. The V and J genes are TRBV14 and TRBJ2-7; unclear D gene. The CDR3 has 16 amino acids. Germline V gives CDR1 SGHDN, CDR2 FVKESK. Trimming removed 5 bases at V and 6 bases at J, with 23 bases between. Written as DNA, the CDR3 is TGTGCCAGCAGCTCAGAAAACGGACGCTACGTGGGCGAGCAGTACTTC. This translates into CASSSENGRYVGEQYF.

This clonotype was seen more than once but under ten times. The chain is built from TRBV7-8 and TRBJ2-5; 8 bases agree with TRBD1. The germline CDR1 and CDR2 sequences are SGHVS and FQNEAQ. The V segment lost 6 bases and the J segment 4 bases; nucleotides outside the gene matches: 7. This CDR3 is built from 14 residues. The CDR3 DNA reads TGTGCCAGCAGATCTACCAGGGGGCCAGAGACCCAGTACTTC. Its protein product is CASRSTRGPETQYF. Full variable domain (missing parts from reference TRBV7-8 and TRBJ2-5): GAGVSQSPRYKVAKRGQDVALRCDPISGHVSLFWYQQALGQGPEFLTYFQNEAQLDKSGLPSDRFFAERPEGSVSTLKIQRTQQEDSAVYLCASRSTRGPETQYFGPGTRLLVL.

This clonotype came up many times. The chain employs TRBV20-1 and TRBJ2-7, with D possibly TRBD1 on 6 matching bases. V was pared by 0 bases and J by 2 bases, with 14 bases between. The length of the CDR3 is 15 residues. The germline CDR1 and CDR2 sequences are DFQATT and SNEGSKA (reference sequence). The CDR3 protein is CSARESGQSTYEQYF. As DNA, the CDR3 is TGCAGTGCTAGAGAGTCCGGACAGAGTACCTACGAGCAGTACTTC.

This clonotype appeared many times. This chain links TRBV6-1 with TRBJ2-3; weak D call: TRBD2 (6 bases). CDR3 length equals 14 residues. Germline CDR1 and CDR2: MNHNS and SASEGT. V was pared by 4 bases and J by 2 bases, with 10 bases between. CDR3 nucleotides: TGTGCCAGCAGTGCGGGACTTACCACAGATACGCAGTATTTT. This codes for CASSAGLTTDTQYF.

In its sample, this clonotype was seen many times. The CDR3 sequence is CSVELASSNEKLFF. The CDR3 DNA reads TGCAGCGTTGAACTGGCGAGCTCTAATGAAAAACTGTTTTTT. This chain uses TRBV29-1 with TRBJ1-4; D is unclear. The CDR3 is 14 residues long. Germline V gene data show CDR1 as SQVTM and CDR2 as ANQGSEA. V dropped 2 bases and J dropped 3 bases, with 10 bases sitting between them.

Ten or more counts support this clonotype. V gene TRBV11-2 combines with J gene TRBJ2-3; TRBD1 might be the D (6 bases). Germline CDR1 is SGHAT and CDR2 is FQNNGV. CDR3 size: 14 residues. Trimming shortened V by 5 bases and J by 0 bases, and 9 bases separated the two germline ends. The CDR3, as DNA: TGTGCCAGCAGCCGAGGGACAAGCACAGATACGCAGTATTTT. The encoded protein is CASSRGTSTDTQYF.

This clonotype was counted a few times. The rearrangement links TRBV13 to TRBJ2-5; D is unclear. This CDR3 is built from 13 residues. V lost 5 bases, J lost 5 bases, and 12 bases lay in between. Germline CDR1 PRHDT, CDR2 FYEKMQ (reference sequence). CDR3 bases: TGTGCCAGCAGCGCCTATTACGGGGAGACCCAGTACTTC. Protein product: CASSAYYGETQYF.

This clonotype was seen only a few times. V and J are TRBV5-1 and TRBJ2-7, with TRBD1 identical over 8 bases. The germline gives CDR1 SGHRS, CDR2 YFSETQ. The junction had 10 bases not matched to a gene; V was cut back by 7 bases and J by 4 bases. The CDR3 runs to 14 residues. This CDR3 is CASHKPGTGYEQYF. CDR3 nucleotide sequence: TGCGCCAGCCATAAACCCGGGACAGGATACGAGCAGTACTTC. The whole variable domain, remainder taken from reference TRBV5-1 and TRBJ2-7, is KAGVTQTPRYLIKTRGQQVTLSCSPISGHRSVSWYQQTPGQGLQFLFEYFSETQRNKGNFPGRFSGRQFSNSRSEMNVSTLELGDSALYLCASHKPGTGYEQYFGPGTRLTVT.

The gene calls are TRBV28 and TRBJ2-7, with D perhaps TRBD2 (5 bases). The germline gives CDR1 MDHEN, CDR2 SYDVKM. The CDR3 sequence is 13 residues long. Trimming took 4 bases from V and 2 from J, leaving 9 bases between them. CDR3 nucleotide sequence: TGTGCCAGCAGTTCGAGACTAACCTACGAGCAGTACTTC. This codes for CASSSRLTYEQYF.

The V and J genes are TRBV7-9 and TRBJ2-1, with D tentatively TRBD2 (7 bases). The germline CDR1 and CDR2 sequences are SEHNR and FQNEAQ (reference sequence). The CDR3 consists of 15 residues. V shed 4 bases and J shed 4 bases, with 14 bases lying between them. The CDR3 DNA is TGTGCCAGCAGCTCAAAAGGGGGGGATTACAATGAGCAGTTCTTC. It codes for CASSSKGGDYNEQFF.

A note on this clonotype: Relative to the germline gene, one junction end is altered; a read error may explain this. The V and J genes are TRBV19 and TRBJ2-7, with D perhaps TRBD2 (6 bases). CDR1 and CDR2 (germline): LNHDA, SQIVND (reference sequence). The CDR3 is 14 amino acids. The CDR3 is CASSPGRAGYKQYF. CDR3 in DNA: TGTGCCAGTTCCCCGGGCCGAGCGGGCTACAAGCAGTACTTC.